A selection of T cell receptor beta chains follows, all from one sample in a study of blood T cell repertoires in COVID-19. Clones were read by immunoSEQ multiplex PCR, and TCRdb kept only the in-frame ones, dropping some. The sample records about 270,000 clones, 88% being singletons. The sequenced sample was PBMCs or T cells enriched from blood (not recorded which). The receptors come from a woman aged 50 to 65 who had recovered from COVID-19. CDR3s include the opening cysteine and the closing phenylalanine or tryptophan. D genes are given only for firm matches. Some rows mark clone size as missing; the rest say once, few, many or name a class of expanded clone.

j_call	d_call	v_call	clone_size	cdr3_aa	cdr3_nt
TRBJ1-6	TRBD1	TRBV6-2/TRBV6-3	NA	CASSYSGQTANSPLHF	TGTGCCAGCAGTTATTCGGGACAGACGGCCAATTCACCCCTCCACTTT
TRBJ1-3	NA	TRBV19	NA	CASTTTAGGGSGNTIYF	TGTGCCAGTACTACGACGGCCGGGGGAGGCTCTGGAAACACCATATATTTT
TRBJ2-7	TRBD2	TRBV30	NA	CAWSVLSGSNEQYF	TGTGCCTGGAGTGTCCTGAGCGGGAGTAACGAGCAGTACTTC
TRBJ2-7	TRBD1	TRBV11-3	NA	CASSFGTGGIYEQYF	TGTGCCAGCAGCTTCGGGACAGGGGGCATCTACGAGCAGTACTTC
TRBJ2-7	NA	TRBV28	NA	CASSLAAAYSYEQYF	TGTGCCAGCAGTTTAGCGGCAGCATACTCCTACGAGCAGTACTTC
TRBJ1-2	NA	TRBV28	NA	CASSLVIQGGYGYTF	TGTGCCAGCAGTTTAGTTATACAGGGTGGATATGGCTACACCTTC
TRBJ1-2	NA	TRBV30	NA	CAWKSGYYYGYTF	TGTGCCTGGAAATCAGGGTACTACTATGGCTACACCTTC
TRBJ2-5	TRBD1	TRBV2	NA	CASSGRTGDQETQYF	TGTGCCAGCAGTGGGAGGACAGGGGACCAAGAGACCCAGTACTTC
TRBJ1-6	NA	TRBV2	NA	CASRYREGNSPLHF	TGTGCCAGCAGGTACAGGGAAGGCAATTCACCCCTCCACTTT
TRBJ2-4	NA	TRBV5-8	NA	CASSFDLAKNIQYF	TGTGCCAGCAGCTTTGACTTAGCCAAAAACATTCAGTACTTC
TRBJ1-1	NA	TRBV28	NA	CASETKWGGNTEAFF	TGTGCCAGCGAAACAAAATGGGGGGGGAACACTGAAGCTTTCTTT
TRBJ1-5	NA	TRBV6-5	NA	CASSSGLAIQPQHF	TGTGCCAGCAGTTCAGGGTTGGCAATCCAGCCCCAGCATTTT
TRBJ1-5	NA	TRBV18	once	CASSPEGGARQPQHF	TGTGCCAGCTCACCGGAGGGGGGGGCGCGTCAGCCCCAGCATTTT
TRBJ2-4	NA	TRBV11-2	NA	CASSLPRQGKNIQYF	TGTGCCAGCAGCCTACCAAGACAAGGCAAAAACATTCAGTACTTC
TRBJ1-6	TRBD1	TRBV7-9	NA	CASSPGQVNSPLHF	TGTGCCAGCAGCCCGGGACAGGTTAATTCACCCCTCCACTTT
TRBJ2-7	TRBD2	TRBV9	once	CASSAARLAVCSYEQYF	TGTGCCAGCAGCGCCGCCCGGCTAGCGGTTTGCTCCTACGAGCAGTACTTC
TRBJ2-7	TRBD1	TRBV20-1	NA	CSAATGVEQYF	TGCAGTGCCGCGACAGGGGTCGAGCAGTACTTC
TRBJ1-5	TRBD1	TRBV6-5	NA	CASSRDSYSNQPQHF	TGTGCCAGCAGCCGGGACAGTTATAGCAATCAGCCCCAGCATTTT
TRBJ1-4	NA	TRBV16	NA	CASSGQPNEKLFF	TGTGCCAGCAGCGGACAGCCTAATGAAAAACTGTTTTTT
TRBJ2-5	TRBD2	TRBV12-5	NA	CASGLLGLAGVKETQYF	TGTGCTAGTGGTCTGCTGGGACTAGCGGGAGTGAAAGAGACCCAGTACTTC
TRBJ2-1	TRBD1	TRBV7-2	NA	CASSSTGTGGHEQFF	TGTGCCAGCAGCTCAACTGGGACAGGGGGCCATGAGCAGTTCTTC
TRBJ1-2	TRBD1	TRBV28	NA	CASSLSFWKTGGGPQRFYGYTF	TGTGCCAGCAGTTTATCATTCTGGAAGACAGGGGGCGGGCCCCAACGCTTCTATGGCTACACCTTC
TRBJ1-2	TRBD1	TRBV25-1	NA	CASRSPGQVNGYTF	TGTGCCAGCAGATCTCCGGGACAGGTCAATGGCTACACCTTC
TRBJ2-2	TRBD1	TRBV29-1	NA	CSVAAGTGINTGELFF	TGCAGCGTTGCGGCGGGGACAGGGATAAACACCGGGGAGCTGTTTTTT
TRBJ2-5	NA	TRBV15	once	CATSRDRASEETQYF	TGTGCCACCAGCAGAGATCGTGCCAGTGAAGAGACCCAGTACTTC
TRBJ1-2	NA	TRBV10-3	once	CAISVRAASGYTF	TGTGCCATCAGTGTCAGGGCAGCTTCTGGCTACACCTTC
TRBJ2-7	TRBD1	TRBV28	NA	CASGTGATYEQYF	TGTGCCAGCGGGACAGGGGCTACCTACGAGCAGTACTTC
TRBJ2-3	TRBD2	TRBV5-6	NA	CASSLGGLAGGSTDTQYF	TGTGCCAGCAGCTTGGGGGGACTAGCGGGAGGAAGCACAGATACGCAGTATTTT
TRBJ1-4	NA	TRBV6-5	NA	CASRLQGTNEKLFF	TGTGCCAGCAGGTTACAGGGTACTAATGAAAAACTGTTTTTT
TRBJ1-1	NA	TRBV7-2	NA	CASSLGGIMEAFF	TGTGCCAGCAGCTTAGGAGGTATTATGGAAGCTTTCTTT
TRBJ2-1	NA	TRBV7-3	NA	CASSPQGGSGYEQFF	TGTGCCAGCAGCCCCCAAGGGGGTAGTGGGTATGAGCAGTTCTTC
TRBJ2-5	TRBD2	TRBV14	NA	CASSSRSGLANQETQYF	TGTGCCAGCAGCTCAAGATCCGGACTAGCAAACCAAGAGACCCAGTACTTC
TRBJ2-5	NA	TRBV5-1	NA	CASSLTITQETQYF	TGCGCCAGCAGCTTAACTATAACACAAGAGACCCAGTACTTC
TRBJ2-7	NA	TRBV7-2	NA	CASRGGAGIYEQYF	TGTGCCAGCAGAGGCGGGGCTGGTATTTACGAGCAGTACTTC
TRBJ2-3	TRBD1	TRBV27	NA	CASSLMEGTGYTDTQYF	TGTGCCAGCAGTTTAATGGAAGGGACAGGATACACAGATACGCAGTATTTT
TRBJ2-1	NA	TRBV20-1	NA	CSASGSNEQFF	TGCAGTGCTAGCGGTAGCAATGAGCAGTTCTTC
TRBJ2-1	TRBD1	TRBV4-1	NA	CASSQGEARDRSRGEQFF	TGCGCCAGCAGCCAAGGGGAAGCCCGGGACAGGAGCAGGGGGGAGCAGTTCTTC
TRBJ2-2	TRBD2	TRBV25-1	NA	CASSRTSGIGGTGELFF	TGTGCCAGCAGTCGAACTAGCGGGATAGGTGGCACCGGGGAGCTGTTTTTT
TRBJ2-5	TRBD1	TRBV18	NA	CASSPPPDRGRLETQYF	TGTGCCAGCTCACCACCACCGGACAGGGGGCGATTGGAGACCCAGTACTTC
TRBJ2-3	NA	TRBV7-2	NA	CASSLGLGGVGDTQYF	TGTGCCAGCAGCTTAGGATTGGGGGGAGTTGGTGATACGCAGTATTTT
TRBJ2-1	TRBD2	TRBV15	NA	CATSRDSASGREGEQFF	TGTGCCACCAGCAGAGATTCGGCTAGCGGGAGGGAAGGTGAGCAGTTCTTC
TRBJ2-3	TRBD1	TRBV28	NA	CASSLTGATTQYF	TGTGCCAGCAGTTTAACAGGGGCAACTACGCAGTATTTT
TRBJ2-7	TRBD2	TRBV6-5	once	CASSYPGGIGEQYF	TGTGCCAGCAGTTACCCCGGGGGGATCGGCGAGCAGTACTTC
TRBJ1-2	NA	TRBV28	NA	CASSELGDGYTF	TGTGCCAGCAGCGAGCTAGGAGATGGCTACACCTTC
TRBJ2-5	TRBD2	TRBV20-1	NA	CSASSQREDQETQYF	TGCAGTGCTAGTTCTCAGCGGGAGGACCAAGAGACCCAGTACTTC
TRBJ2-7	NA	TRBV6-2/TRBV6-3	few	CASSYTSGIYEQYF	TGTGCCAGCAGTTACACCTCAGGGATTTACGAGCAGTACTTC
TRBJ2-5	NA	TRBV7-7	NA	CASSLGLSGQETQYF	TGTGCTAGCAGCTTAGGTTTGTCAGGTCAAGAGACCCAGTACTTC
TRBJ2-5	NA	TRBV28	NA	CASNTRSRQETQYF	TGTGCCAGCAACACTAGGTCGCGGCAAGAGACCCAGTACTTC
TRBJ1-6	NA	TRBV25-1	once	CASSVAGAPPLHF	TGTGCCAGCAGTGTGGCGGGAGCCCCGCCCCTCCACTTT
TRBJ1-4	NA	TRBV12-3/TRBV12-4	NA	CASSYPAEKLFF	TGTGCCAGCAGCTACCCCGCTGAAAAACTGTTTTTT
TRBJ1-2	NA	TRBV6-1	NA	CASSETGSNYGYTF	TGTGCCAGCAGTGAGACAGGTTCTAACTATGGCTACACCTTC
TRBJ2-3	NA	TRBV6-5	NA	CASRLLSTDTQYF	TGTGCCAGCAGACTCCTCAGCACAGATACGCAGTATTTT
TRBJ1-5	TRBD1	TRBV19	NA	CASSGTALNQPQHF	TGTGCCAGTAGTGGGACAGCATTGAATCAGCCCCAGCATTTT
TRBJ1-6	NA	TRBV7-9	NA	CASRGGGRESPLHF	TGTGCCAGCAGGGGAGGGGGGAGAGAGTCACCCCTCCACTTT
TRBJ2-1	TRBD2	TRBV11-3	NA	CASSPRLASYNEQFF	TGTGCCAGCAGCCCCAGACTAGCGAGTTACAATGAGCAGTTCTTC
TRBJ1-3	TRBD1	TRBV28	NA	CASSLGQGVPSGNTIYF	TGTGCCAGCAGTTTAGGGCAGGGGGTGCCCTCTGGAAACACCATATATTTT